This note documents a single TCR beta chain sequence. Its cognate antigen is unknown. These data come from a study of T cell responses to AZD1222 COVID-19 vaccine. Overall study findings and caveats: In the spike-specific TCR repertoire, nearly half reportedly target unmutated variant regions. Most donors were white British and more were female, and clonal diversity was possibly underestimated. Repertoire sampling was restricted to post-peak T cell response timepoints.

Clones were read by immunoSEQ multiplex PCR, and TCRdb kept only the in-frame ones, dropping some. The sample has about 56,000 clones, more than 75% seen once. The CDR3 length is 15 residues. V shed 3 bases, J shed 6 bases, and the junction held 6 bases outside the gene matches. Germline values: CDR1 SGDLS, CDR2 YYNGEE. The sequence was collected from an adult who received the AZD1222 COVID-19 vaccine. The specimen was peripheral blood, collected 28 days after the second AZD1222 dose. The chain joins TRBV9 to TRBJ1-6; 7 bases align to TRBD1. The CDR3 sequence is CASSARTGFNSPLHF. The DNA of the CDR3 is TGTGCCAGCAGCGCCCGGACAGGCTTTAATTCACCCCTCCACTTT.